This T cell receptor (beta chain) emerged from a study of T cell responses to AZD1222 COVID-19 vaccine. For the study at large: Pooled in the analysis were second doses at about 4 or about 12 weeks.

The ends were cut back, 3 bases at V and 6 bases at J, with 6 bases in the middle. This CDR3 contains 12 residues. Germline lookup yields CDR1 MDHEN and CDR2 SYDVKM. Study-level points and caveats: In the spike-specific TCR repertoire, nearly half reportedly target unmutated variant regions. Spike-specific TCR repertoires showed rising breadth and depth after two AZD1222 doses. Only a handful of AZD1222 recipients were seropositive at baseline.

As concerns this clone: The antigen is undetermined.

Assay: immunoSEQ multiplex PCR; the TCRdb copy retains only in-frame clones and omits some. Altogether about 140,000 clones are present, about 89% being singletons, with the ten largest covering around 5%. The clonotype was recovered from an adult in good health. The genes are TRBV28 and TRBJ1-5, with D perhaps TRBD1 (5 bases). The sample consisted of peripheral blood, taken on day 0 of AZD1222 vaccination. CDR3 nucleotide sequence: TGTGCCAGCAGTTTGACAGCTCAGCCCCAGCATTTT. The encoded protein is CASSLTAQPQHF.